A single sample gave rise to the 10 T cell receptor beta chains below, sequenced in a study of T cell repertoires in cytomegalovirus infection. Using its own MiXCR run on the reads, TCRdb lists one record per CDR3 protein. The sample carries 450,000 to 600,000 distinct CDR3 sequences, about 11% recorded once. The sequencing sample was made of PBMCs. The receptors here all came from a human donor in good health (CMV status not recorded). Some clones in this sample may be carry-over from other donors' samples.

This clonotype was detected many times. This chain joins TRBV5-5 and TRBJ2-3; 8 bases line up with TRBD2. There are 16 residues in the CDR3. With V trimmed by 1 base and J by 2 bases, 6 bases remained unmatched. Germline CDR1 reads SGHKS; CDR2 reads YYEKEE (reference sequence). The CDR3 DNA follows: TGTGCCAGCAGCTTGTCGGGGGGGGATTACACAGATACGCAGTATTTT. As protein: CASSLSGGDYTDTQYF.

This clonotype occurred many times. The V call is TRBV4-1, the J call TRBJ2-1, with D unclear. CDR1 MGHRA and CDR2 YSYEKL come from the germline V gene. The CDR3 consists of 12 residues. The germline V and J ends were trimmed by 4 bases and 12 bases, with 13 bases remaining between them. CDR3 nucleotide sequence: TGCGCCAGCAGCCGTGACCTCGGCGGGCAGTTCTTC. Protein sequence: CASSRDLGGQFF.

In this sample, this clonotype turned up once. The CDR3 spells CSVGPAFAHEQYF. The CDR3 DNA reads as TGCAGCGTTGGGCCCGCGTTTGCCCACGAGCAGTACTTC. The chain joins TRBV29-1 to TRBJ2-7; D call uncertain. The CDR3 length is 13 residues. V lost 4 bases and J lost 5, with 15 bases in between. Germline V gene sequence: CDR1 SQVTM, CDR2 ANQGSEA.

This clonotype was recorded many times. The gene calls are TRBV7-9 and TRBJ2-5; tentative D call: TRBD2 (6 bases). Germline CDR1 SEHNR, CDR2 FQNEAQ (reference sequence). The CDR3 loop spans 14 amino acids. With 5 bases removed from V and 5 bases from J, the gap between germline ends came to 15 bases. The CDR3 DNA reads as TGTGCCAGCAGCCTTAGCGGCCTCGGGGAGACCCAGTACTTC. This sequence encodes CASSLSGLGETQYF.

This clonotype was seen many times. The chain uses TRBV7-3 and TRBJ1-2, with D unclear. The CDR3 is 14 residues long. Germline V gene sequence: CDR1 SGHTA, CDR2 FQGTGA. V was shortened by 5 bases and J by 8 bases, with 18 bases between the two germline ends. CDR3 nucleotides: TGTGCCAGCAGCCCGTCAGGATCGGAGTGGGGCTACACCTTC. This encodes CASSPSGSEWGYTF.

This clonotype was observed at least ten times. The J gene is TRBJ2-7, the V gene TRBV6-5, with D perhaps matching TRBD1 or TRBD2 (5 bases each). The CDR3 is 15 amino acids. The V and J ends lost 5 bases and 4 bases respectively, with 18 bases between them. Germline CDR1 MNHEY, CDR2 SVGAGI. DNA for the CDR3: TGTGCCAGCAGTCAACGGCAGGTTGGGGGATACGAGCAGTACTTC. It is translated as CASSQRQVGGYEQYF.

This clonotype was detected many times. The chain has TRBV7-8 and TRBJ2-1, with D hard to call. Trimming shortened V by 1 base and J by 4 bases, and 5 bases separated the two germline ends. Looked up from germline, CDR1 is SGHVS and CDR2 is FQNEAQ. The CDR3 consists of 13 residues. The CDR3 here is CASSLGIYNEQFF. CDR3 coding DNA: TGTGCCAGCAGCTTAGGGATTTACAATGAGCAGTTCTTC.

This clonotype was counted only a few times. This chain links TRBV5-4 with TRBJ1-6; 7 bases map to TRBD1. Germline V CDR1 and CDR2: SGHNT, YYREEE (reference sequence). This CDR3 is 15 amino acids long. The junction had 8 bases not matched to a gene; V was cut back by 6 bases and J by 5 bases. CDR3 bases: TGTGCCAGCACCCGGACAGGACGAGATAATTCACCCCTCCACTTT. Protein product: CASTRTGRDNSPLHF.

This clonotype appeared many times. The rearrangement joins TRBV12-3 or TRBV12-4 to TRBJ2-3; D not certain. V lost 6 bases and J 6 bases, leaving 7 bases between the germline ends. The CDR3 runs to 11 residues. In DNA, the CDR3 is TGTGCCAGCAGGTCCGGTGATACGCAGTATTTT. Its translation: CASRSGDTQYF.

This clonotype was detected ten times or more. The chain combines TRBV28 with TRBJ1-6; a weak D match, TRBD1 (6 bases). Germline loops: CDR1 MDHEN, CDR2 SYDVKM. The CDR3 has 14 residues. The ends were cut back, 1 base at V and 10 bases at J, with 11 bases in the middle. CDR3: CASSLYRVRSPLHF. The CDR3 DNA is TGTGCCAGCAGTTTATACAGGGTGCGATCACCCCTCCACTTT.